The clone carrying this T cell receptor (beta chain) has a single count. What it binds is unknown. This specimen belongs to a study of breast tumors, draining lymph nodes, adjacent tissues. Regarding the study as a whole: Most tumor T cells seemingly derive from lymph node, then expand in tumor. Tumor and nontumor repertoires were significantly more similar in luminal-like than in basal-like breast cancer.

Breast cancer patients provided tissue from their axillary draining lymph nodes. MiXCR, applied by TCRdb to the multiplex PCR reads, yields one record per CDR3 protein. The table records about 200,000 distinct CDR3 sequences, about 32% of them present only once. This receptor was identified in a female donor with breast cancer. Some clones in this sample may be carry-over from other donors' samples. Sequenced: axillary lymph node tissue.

Here the CDR3 reads CASTHEGQGAQGYTF. CDR3 DNA: TGTGCCAGCACCCACGAGGGACAGGGGGCCCAGGGCTACACCTTC. The genes are TRBV6-6 and TRBJ1-2; 12 bases map to TRBD1. CDR3 length: 15 residues. The germline V gene has CDR1 MNHNY and CDR2 SVGAGI (reference sequence). Trimming removed 7 bases from V and 8 bases from J; junction bases left unmatched: 11.